Reported below is one TCR beta chain. Its antigen is still unknown. The data originate from a study of cytomegalovirus exposure and HLA in healthy donors. Overall study findings and caveats: V- and J-gene trimming of TCR beta was linked (in a later analysis) to a missense DCLRE1C variant. Information on immune exposure was restricted to one variable (CMV serostatus).

Germline CDR1 reads MNHEY; CDR2 reads SMNVEV (reference sequence). With 5 bases removed from V and 7 bases from J, the gap between germline ends came to 7 bases. The CDR3 contains 11 residues. The PCR ran on 60 Vbeta and 13 Jbeta primers. Using immunoSEQ multiplex PCR, the repertoire was profiled, and TCRdb retains in-frame clones only, with some absent. This sample's clone table lists under 150,000 clones. Input material: PBMCs. The receptor comes from a man aged 35 to 55 in good health and CMV-seronegative. The chain links TRBV27 to TRBJ2-3, with D unresolved. The CDR3 nucleotides are TGTGCCAGCAGTCCAGGTTATACGCAGTATTTT. It translates to CASSPGYTQYF.